The clone carrying this T cell receptor (beta chain) was recorded only once. V was clipped by 3 bases and J by 5 bases, with 12 bases between them. Germline assignment: CDR1 LNHDA and CDR2 SQIVND (reference sequence). CDR3 length: 14 residues. These data come from a study of T cell changes during pregnancy in multiple sclerosis. Repertoires were generated with immunoSEQ multiplex PCR, while TCRdb's copy carries only in-frame clones and drops some. The table lists fewer than 60,000 clones, roughly 88% of them singletons, with approximately 6.5% in the top ten. The TCR comes from a female donor in good health, enrolled as a control in a pregnancy study. The chain is built from TRBV19 and TRBJ2-3; D is perhaps TRBD2 (5 bases). The input for sequencing was peripheral blood, taken in the third trimester of pregnancy. CDR3 nucleotides: TGTGCCAGTAGTATGCAGCGGCACCGAGATACGCAGTATTTT. As protein: CASSMQRHRDTQYF.